These 24 T cell receptor beta chains share one sample of origin, sequenced in a study of chemoradiotherapy in HPV16-positive cancers. Sequencing was performed with immunoSEQ multiplex PCR; in TCRdb, only in-frame clones are kept and a portion is missing. This repertoire shows under 15,000 clones, around 82% found once; its top ten account for approximately 1%. Collection took place from a patient who underwent chemoradiotherapy. The receptors were sampled from a human donor with HPV-associated anogenital cancer.

The genes are TRBV4-3 and TRBJ1-2, with D possibly being TRBD1 (5 bases). Per germline, CDR1 LGHNA and CDR2 YSLEER. The CDR3 totals 14 residues. Trimming stripped 0 bases from V and 0 bases from J, with 5 bases between. For the CDR3, the DNA is TGCGCCAGCAGCCAAGAGGGGGCTAACTATGGCTACACCTTC. This codes for CASSQEGANYGYTF.

The chain has TRBV5-1 and TRBJ1-4; D is ambiguous. The CDR3 length is 14 residues. CDR1 and CDR2 (germline): SGHRS, YFSETQ. The V and J ends lost 0 bases and 3 bases respectively, with 6 bases between them. The CDR3 region is CASSLEPPNEKLFF. The CDR3 nucleotides read TGCGCCAGCAGCTTGGAACCCCCTAATGAAAAACTGTTTTTT.

The genes are TRBV5-1 and TRBJ1-2; the match to TRBD1 covers 10 bases. The CDR3 extends over 14 amino acids. Germline CDR1 SGHRS, CDR2 YFSETQ. Trimming removed 3 bases from V and 8 bases from J; junction bases left unmatched: 7. CDR3 region: CASSSWTGGSGYTF. The CDR3 bases are TGCGCCAGCAGCTCCTGGACAGGGGGGTCGGGCTACACCTTC.

V is TRBV4-1 and J is TRBJ2-3; 9 positions agree with TRBD1. The V segment lost 1 base and the J segment 7 bases; nucleotides outside the gene matches: 6. Germline V gene sequence: CDR1 MGHRA, CDR2 YSYEKL. The CDR3 is 15 residues long. The CDR3 DNA reads TGCGCCAGCAGCCAAGGAGGGGACAGGGCACATACGCAGTATTTT. This encodes CASSQGGDRAHTQYF.

This clone was seen more than once but under ten times. CDR3 DNA sequence: TGTGCCAGCAGCTTGGTCAACACCGGGGAGCTGTTTTTT. This codes for CASSLVNTGELFF. The rearrangement joins TRBV5-5 to TRBJ2-2; D gene unclear. Germline V gives CDR1 SGHKS, CDR2 YYEKEE (reference sequence). V shed 0 bases and J shed 2 bases, with 2 bases lying between them. CDR3 length: 13 amino acids.

This clone has more than one count but fewer than ten. This chain links TRBV9 with TRBJ2-6; 9 nucleotides agree with TRBD1. The CDR3 is 17 amino acids. Germline CDR1 SGDLS, CDR2 YYNGEE. J was trimmed by 4 bases and V by 2 bases; bases with no gene match: 7. Here the CDR3 reads CASSVGTGFAGANVLTF. In nucleotides, the CDR3 is TGTGCCAGCAGCGTCGGGACAGGGTTCGCCGGGGCCAACGTCCTGACTTTC.

This rearrangement joins TRBV5-4 to TRBJ1-1; D may be TRBD1 (5 bases). V was cut by 4 bases and J by 5 bases, with 21 bases left in between. The CDR3 covers 16 residues. Germline CDR1 reads SGHNT; CDR2 reads YYREEE (reference sequence). The chain's CDR3 is CASSPRQGAGITEAFF. DNA for the CDR3: TGTGCCAGCAGCCCCCGGCAGGGTGCGGGTATAACTGAAGCTTTCTTT.

This clone turned up a few times. The chain couples TRBV27 to TRBJ1-6; 8 bases fit TRBD1. Germline assignment: CDR1 MNHEY and CDR2 SMNVEV (reference sequence). The junction had 9 bases not matched to a gene; V was cut back by 4 bases and J by 1 base. The CDR3 length is 18 residues. This CDR3 is CASSSNYRGGSYNSPLHF. The CDR3 DNA follows: TGTGCCAGCAGTTCAAACTACAGGGGGGGATCCTATAATTCACCCCTCCACTTT.

The chain has TRBV9 and TRBJ1-2; possibly TRBD1 for D (5 bases). Deletions cut 0 bases from V and 4 bases from J, with 10 bases between. The CDR3 is 14 amino acids. Germline values: CDR1 SGDLS, CDR2 YYNGEE. In DNA, the CDR3 is TGTGCCAGCAGCGTAGTGGGGGGTCCCTATGGCTACACCTTC. Its protein product is CASSVVGGPYGYTF.

The chain couples TRBV4-3 to TRBJ2-3, with 11 bases that match TRBD2. The CDR3 is 15 amino acids. V trimming: 6 bases; J trimming: 3 bases; junction bases outside the gene matches: 5. CDR1 is LGHNA, CDR2 YSLEER, per germline. DNA for the CDR3: TGCGCCAGCAGTCCAGGGACTAGCGGAACAGATACGCAGTATTTT. This sequence encodes CASSPGTSGTDTQYF.

The V gene is TRBV7-6, the J gene TRBJ1-2; D unresolved. The CDR3 sequence is 16 residues long. Germline CDR1 and CDR2: SGHVS and FNYEAQ. Trimming stripped 4 bases from V and 7 bases from J, with 22 bases between. The CDR3 is CASSSGRTSTLFGYTF. In nucleotides, the CDR3 is TGTGCCAGCAGCTCCGGACGGACCAGCACTTTGTTTGGCTACACCTTC.

The gene calls are TRBV11-3 and TRBJ1-1; D not certain. Germline lookup yields CDR1 SGHNT and CDR2 YENEEA. The CDR3 has 13 amino acids. Deletions cut 2 bases from V and 0 bases from J, with 4 bases between. The CDR3: CASSLTVNTEAFF. In nucleotides, the CDR3 is TGTGCCAGCAGCTTAACGGTGAACACTGAAGCTTTCTTT.

The sample holds one count of this clone. The rearrangement joins TRBV5-5 to TRBJ2-3; a weak D match, TRBD1 (6 bases). CDR1 SGHKS and CDR2 YYEKEE come from the germline V gene (reference sequence). V lost 0 bases and J 4 bases, leaving 6 bases between the germline ends. The CDR3 sequence is 13 residues long. The DNA for the CDR3 is TGTGCCAGCAGCTTGGAGGGGGCAGATACGCAGTATTTT. Its protein product is CASSLEGADTQYF.

The chain employs TRBV29-1 and TRBJ1-3; no definite D call. This CDR3 is 11 amino acids long. The V end lost 5 bases, the J end lost 0 bases, and 2 bases lay between the germline ends. CDR1 is SQVTM and CDR2 is ANQGSEA in the germline V gene. CDR3 sequence reads: CSVHSGNTIYF. As DNA, the CDR3 is TGCAGCGTTCACTCTGGAAACACCATATATTTT.

This chain joins TRBV19 and TRBJ1-3; D is undetermined. V was cut by 4 bases and J by 0 bases, with 10 bases left in between. The CDR3 loop spans 15 amino acids. Germline loops: CDR1 LNHDA, CDR2 SQIVND (reference sequence). The CDR3 DNA is TGTGCCAGTAGTAAAACAGTTAACTCTGGAAACACCATATATTTT. It specifies CASSKTVNSGNTIYF.

The DNA for the CDR3 is TGTGCCAGCAGTGAGACAATAGGGGGAACCTACGAGCAGTACTTC. Its translation: CASSETIGGTYEQYF. The chain joins TRBV6-1 to TRBJ2-5; tentative D call: TRBD1 (6 bases). With the DNA end fitting TRBJ2-7 better, the J assignment may be wrong. Germline V CDR1 and CDR2: MNHNS, SASEGT. The CDR3 totals 15 residues.

The rearrangement joins TRBV12-5 to TRBJ2-3; maybe TRBD2 (6 bases). There are 21 residues in the CDR3. Deletions cut 2 bases from V and 0 bases from J, with 27 bases between. Germline CDR1 LGHNT, CDR2 FRNRAP. The CDR3 DNA sequence: TGTGCTAGTGGTTTGATCATTTTAACGGGGGTCCTTCCTACTAGCACAGATACGCAGTATTTT. Translated, it gives CASGLIILTGVLPTSTDTQYF.

This chain uses TRBV11-2 with TRBJ2-5, with a tentative D call TRBD1 (6 bases). The CDR3 is made up of 16 amino acids. Germline CDR1 is SGHAT and CDR2 is FQNNGV. Trimming stripped 1 base from V and 0 bases from J, with 12 bases between. CDR3 amino acids: CASSLVGTQYQETQYF. The CDR3 DNA is TGTGCCAGCAGCTTAGTGGGGACACAGTACCAAGAGACCCAGTACTTC.

The chain recombines TRBV10-3 with TRBJ1-2; TRBD1 might be the D (6 bases). The germline CDR1 and CDR2 sequences are ENHRY and SYGVKD. V dropped 5 bases and J dropped 8 bases, with 9 bases sitting between them. This CDR3 region has 11 residues. CDR3 region: CAISTGLGYTF. In DNA form, the CDR3 reads TGTGCCATCAGTACAGGGTTGGGCTACACCTTC.

The chain has TRBV2 and TRBJ2-2; 7 bases are shared with TRBD2. The ends lost 7 bases at V and 7 bases at J; junction bases unmatched: 12. Looked up from germline, CDR1 is SNHLY and CDR2 is FYNNEI. This CDR3 region has 15 residues. The CDR3 loop reads CASTQPLAALGELFF. As DNA, the CDR3 is TGTGCCAGCACCCAACCTCTAGCGGCCCTCGGGGAGCTGTTTTTT.

The gene calls are TRBV7-6 and TRBJ2-2; the match to TRBD1 covers 8 bases. The CDR3 has 16 amino acids. The V gene end was trimmed by 5 bases and the J gene end by 5 bases; junction bases not matched to a gene: 10. Per germline, CDR1 SGHVS and CDR2 FNYEAQ. The CDR3 DNA sequence: TGTGCCAGCAGCCGACAGGGGCGGGCCGGGACCGGGGAGCTGTTTTTT. This gives the protein CASSRQGRAGTGELFF.

This sequence joins TRBV6-4 and TRBJ2-3; D may be TRBD1 (6 bases). Germline-derived CDR1 and CDR2 are MRHNA and SNTAGT. The CDR3 runs to 14 residues. V was pared by 5 bases and J by 2 bases, with 11 bases between. This CDR3 is CASSPDRPTDTQYF. CDR3 DNA sequence: TGTGCCAGCAGTCCCGACAGGCCCACAGATACGCAGTATTTT.

The chain is built from TRBV18 and TRBJ1-1; a weak D match, TRBD1 (5 bases). The CDR3 spans 15 residues. Germline loops: CDR1 KGHSH, CDR2 LQKENI. Between the trimmed V and J ends, which lost 3 bases and 1 base, there was a span of 12 bases. The CDR3 sequence: CASSPGLGENTEAFF. The CDR3 nucleotides are TGTGCCAGCTCACCGGGCCTAGGGGAGAACACTGAAGCTTTCTTT. The full variable domain, completed using reference TRBV18 and TRBJ1-1, is NAGVMQNPRHLVRRRGQEARLRCSPMKGHSHVYWYRQLPEEGLKFMVYLQKENIIDESGMPKERFSAEFPKEGPSILRIQQVVRGDSAAYFCASSPGLGENTEAFFGQGTRLTVV.

V usage is TRBV27 and J usage is TRBJ1-4, with D maybe TRBD1 (5 bases). Per the germline V gene, CDR1 is MNHEY and CDR2 is SMNVEV (reference sequence). Trimming cost V 5 bases and J 8 bases, with 18 bases left between them. There are 15 residues in the CDR3. CDR3: CASSAWAGDDEKLFF. In DNA form, the CDR3 reads TGTGCCAGCAGTGCCTGGGCGGGGGACGACGAAAAACTGTTTTTT.